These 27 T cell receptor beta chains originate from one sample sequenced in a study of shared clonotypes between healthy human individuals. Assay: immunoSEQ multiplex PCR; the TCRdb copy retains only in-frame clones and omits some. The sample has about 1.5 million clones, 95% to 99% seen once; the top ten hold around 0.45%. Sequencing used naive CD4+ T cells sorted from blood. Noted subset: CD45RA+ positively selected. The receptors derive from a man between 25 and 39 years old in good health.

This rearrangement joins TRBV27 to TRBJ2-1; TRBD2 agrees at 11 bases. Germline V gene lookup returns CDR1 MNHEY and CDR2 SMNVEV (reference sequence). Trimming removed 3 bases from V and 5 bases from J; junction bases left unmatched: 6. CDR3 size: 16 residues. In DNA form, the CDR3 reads TGTGCCAGCAGTTTCCTGACTAGCGGGAACGACAATGAGCAGTTCTTC. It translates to CASSFLTSGNDNEQFF.

The CDR3 DNA reads TGTGCCAGCAGCGTAGGGGCGGGGAGGTACAATGAGCAGTTCTTC. Its protein is CASSVGAGRYNEQFF. V is TRBV11-2 and J is TRBJ2-1; tentative D call: TRBD2 (6 bases). The CDR3 loop spans 15 amino acids. V dropped 5 bases and J dropped 4 bases, with 15 bases sitting between them. Per germline, CDR1 SGHAT and CDR2 FQNNGV.

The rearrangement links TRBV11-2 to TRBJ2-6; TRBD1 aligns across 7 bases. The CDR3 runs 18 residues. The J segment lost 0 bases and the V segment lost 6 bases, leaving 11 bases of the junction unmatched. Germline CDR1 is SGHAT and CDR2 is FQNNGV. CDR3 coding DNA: TGTGCCAGCAGAAAACCGTACAGGGGTTCCTCTGGGGCCAACGTCCTGACTTTC. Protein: CASRKPYRGSSGANVLTF.

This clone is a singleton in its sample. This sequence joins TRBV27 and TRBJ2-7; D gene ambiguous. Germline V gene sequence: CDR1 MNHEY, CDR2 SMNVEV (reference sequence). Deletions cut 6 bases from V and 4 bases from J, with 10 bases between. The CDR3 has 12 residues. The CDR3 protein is CASSRPPYEQYF. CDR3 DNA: TGTGCCAGCAGCCGCCCCCCTTACGAGCAGTACTTC.

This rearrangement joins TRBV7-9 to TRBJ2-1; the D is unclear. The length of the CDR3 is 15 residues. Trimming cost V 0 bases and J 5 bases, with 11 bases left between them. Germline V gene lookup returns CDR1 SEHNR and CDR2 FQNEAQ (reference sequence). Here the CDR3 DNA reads TGTGCCAGCAGCTTAGCGGGATCTGGGGACAATGAGCAGTTCTTC. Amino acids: CASSLAGSGDNEQFF. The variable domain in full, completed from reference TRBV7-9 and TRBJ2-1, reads DTGVSQNPRHKITKRGQNVTFRCDPISEHNRLYWYRQTLGQGPEFLTYFQNEAQLEKSRLLSDRFSAERPKGSFSTLEIQRTEQGDSAMYLCASSLAGSGDNEQFFGPGTRLTVL.

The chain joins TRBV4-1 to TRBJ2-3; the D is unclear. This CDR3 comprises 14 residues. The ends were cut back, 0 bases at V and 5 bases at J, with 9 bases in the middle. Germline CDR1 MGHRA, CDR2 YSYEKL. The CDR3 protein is CASSQDQRLDTQYF. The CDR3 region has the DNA TGCGCCAGCAGCCAAGATCAGCGACTAGATACGCAGTATTTT.

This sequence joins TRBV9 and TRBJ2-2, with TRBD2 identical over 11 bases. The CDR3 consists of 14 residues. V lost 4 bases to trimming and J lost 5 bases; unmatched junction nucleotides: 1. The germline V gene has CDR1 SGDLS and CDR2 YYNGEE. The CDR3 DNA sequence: TGTGCCAGCAGCCTAGCGGGGGGAACCGGGGAGCTGTTTTTT. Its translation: CASSLAGGTGELFF.

The CDR3 spells CASSPAGGLNEQFF. The DNA of the CDR3 is TGTGCCAGCAGCCCAGCGGGAGGGCTCAATGAGCAGTTCTTC. The chain recombines TRBV9 with TRBJ2-1; TRBD2 aligns across 10 bases. The length of the CDR3 is 14 residues. The ends lost 4 bases at V and 6 bases at J; junction bases unmatched: 4. CDR1 is SGDLS, CDR2 YYNGEE, per germline.

CDR3 DNA sequence: TGTGCCAGTAGTATGTTGGGGGTAGAGACCCAGTACTTC. It yields the protein CASSMLGVETQYF. V is TRBV19 and J is TRBJ2-5, with D perhaps assigned TRBD1 or TRBD2 (5 bases each). There are 13 residues in the CDR3. The germline V and J ends were trimmed by 3 bases and 4 bases, with 9 bases remaining between them. Germline V gene sequence: CDR1 LNHDA, CDR2 SQIVND (reference sequence). The variable domain in full, with the rest retrieved from reference TRBV19 and TRBJ2-5, is DGGITQSPKYLFRKEGQNVTLSCEQNLNHDAMYWYRQDPGQGLRLIYYSQIVNDFQKGDIAEGYSVSREKKESFPLTVTSAQKNPTAFYLCASSMLGVETQYFGPGTRLLVL.

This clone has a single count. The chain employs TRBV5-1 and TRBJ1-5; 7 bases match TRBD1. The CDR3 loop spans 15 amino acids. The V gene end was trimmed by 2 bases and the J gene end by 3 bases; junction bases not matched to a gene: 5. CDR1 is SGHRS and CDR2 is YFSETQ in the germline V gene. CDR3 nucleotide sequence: TGCGCCAGCAGCTTACAGGGGAGCCTCAATCAGCCCCAGCATTTT. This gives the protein CASSLQGSLNQPQHF.

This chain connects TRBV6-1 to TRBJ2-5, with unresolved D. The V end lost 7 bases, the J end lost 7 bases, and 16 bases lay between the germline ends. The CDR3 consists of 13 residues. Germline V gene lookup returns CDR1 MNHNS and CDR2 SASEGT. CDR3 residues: CASTLPRVGTQYF. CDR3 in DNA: TGTGCCAGCACCCTGCCCCGGGTCGGGACCCAGTACTTC.

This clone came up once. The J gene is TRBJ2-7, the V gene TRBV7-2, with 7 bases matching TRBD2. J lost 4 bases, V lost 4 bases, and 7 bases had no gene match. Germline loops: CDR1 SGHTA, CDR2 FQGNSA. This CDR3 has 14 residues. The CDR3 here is CASSSGLGWYEQYF. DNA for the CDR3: TGTGCCAGCAGCTCTGGACTAGGTTGGTACGAGCAGTACTTC.

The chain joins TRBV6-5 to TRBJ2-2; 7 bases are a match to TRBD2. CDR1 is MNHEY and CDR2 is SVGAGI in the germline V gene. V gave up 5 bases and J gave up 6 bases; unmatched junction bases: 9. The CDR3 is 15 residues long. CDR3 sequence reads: CASSTWGRGAGELFF. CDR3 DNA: TGTGCCAGCAGTACTTGGGGGAGGGGTGCCGGGGAGCTGTTTTTT.

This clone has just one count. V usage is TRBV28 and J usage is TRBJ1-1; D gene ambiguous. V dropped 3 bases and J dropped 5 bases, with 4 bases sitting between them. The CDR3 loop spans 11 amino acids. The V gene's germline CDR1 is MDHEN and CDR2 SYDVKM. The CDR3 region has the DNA TGTGCCAGCAGTTTTTGGACTGAAGCTTTCTTT. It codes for CASSFWTEAFF. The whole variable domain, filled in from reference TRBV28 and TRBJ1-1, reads DVKVTQSSRYLVKRTGEKVFLECVQDMDHENMFWYRQDPGLGLRLIYFSYDVKMKEKGDIPEGYSVSREKKERFSLILESASTNQTSMYLCASSFWTEAFFGQGTRLTVV.

The CDR3 sequence is CASSPPTGFNYGYTF. The CDR3 nucleotides are TGTGCCAGTAGCCCCCCCACAGGGTTCAACTATGGCTACACCTTC. This chain uses TRBV19 with TRBJ1-2; possible D gene TRBD1, 6 bases. Deletions cut 6 bases from V and 2 bases from J, with 16 bases between. The germline V gene has CDR1 LNHDA and CDR2 SQIVND (reference sequence). CDR3 length: 15 residues.

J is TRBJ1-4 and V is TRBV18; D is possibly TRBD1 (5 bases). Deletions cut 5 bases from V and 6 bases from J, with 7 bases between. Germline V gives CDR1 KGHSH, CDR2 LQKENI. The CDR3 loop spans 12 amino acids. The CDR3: CASSLGDEKLFF. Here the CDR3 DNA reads TGTGCCAGCTCATTAGGGGATGAAAAACTGTTTTTT.

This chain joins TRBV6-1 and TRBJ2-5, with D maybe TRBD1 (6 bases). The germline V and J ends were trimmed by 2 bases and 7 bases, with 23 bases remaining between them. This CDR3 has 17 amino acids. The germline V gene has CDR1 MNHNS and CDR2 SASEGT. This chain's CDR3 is CASSERGSPGPLGTQYF. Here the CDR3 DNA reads TGTGCCAGCAGTGAAAGGGGGTCCCCGGGACCGTTGGGGACCCAGTACTTC.

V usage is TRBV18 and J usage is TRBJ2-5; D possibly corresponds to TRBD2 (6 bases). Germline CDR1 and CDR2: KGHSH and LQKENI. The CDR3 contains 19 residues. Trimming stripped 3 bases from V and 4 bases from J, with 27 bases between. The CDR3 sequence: CASSPLPGTGGLHLETQYF. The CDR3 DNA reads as TGTGCCAGCTCACCCCTTCCCGGGACTGGCGGATTACACTTAGAGACCCAGTACTTC.

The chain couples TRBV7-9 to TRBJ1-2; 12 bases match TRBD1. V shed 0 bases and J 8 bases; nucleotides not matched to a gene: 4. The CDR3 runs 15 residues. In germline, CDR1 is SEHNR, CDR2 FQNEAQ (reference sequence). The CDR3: CASSLAGTGGGGYTF. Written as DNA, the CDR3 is TGTGCCAGCAGCTTAGCCGGGACAGGGGGCGGCGGCTACACCTTC.

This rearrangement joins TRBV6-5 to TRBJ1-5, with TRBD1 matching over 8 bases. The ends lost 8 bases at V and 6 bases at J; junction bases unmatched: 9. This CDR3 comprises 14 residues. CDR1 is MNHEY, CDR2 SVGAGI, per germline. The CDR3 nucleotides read TGTGCCAGCGGTGGCAGGGGGCTCGGTCAGCCCCAGCATTTT. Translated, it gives CASGGRGLGQPQHF.

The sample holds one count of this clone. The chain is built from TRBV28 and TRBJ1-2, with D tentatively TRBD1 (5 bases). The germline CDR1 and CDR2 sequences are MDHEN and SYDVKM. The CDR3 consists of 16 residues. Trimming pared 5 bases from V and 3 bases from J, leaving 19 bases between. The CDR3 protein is CASSPHRGDLDYGYTF. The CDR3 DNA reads TGTGCCAGCAGTCCACACCGGGGGGACTTAGACTATGGCTACACCTTC.

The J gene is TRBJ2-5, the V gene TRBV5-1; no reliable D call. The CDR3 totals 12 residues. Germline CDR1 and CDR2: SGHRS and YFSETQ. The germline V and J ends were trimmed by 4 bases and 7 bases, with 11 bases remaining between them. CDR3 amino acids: CASSLDRSTQYF. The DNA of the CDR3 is TGCGCCAGCAGCCTCGACCGATCGACCCAGTACTTC.

Here the CDR3 DNA reads TGTGCCAGCAGCTTGGCTACGGGCGCGAGGCAAGAGACCCAGTACTTC. Translated: CASSLATGARQETQYF. The V and J genes are TRBV5-4 and TRBJ2-5, with D unclear. Trimming took 0 bases from V and 2 from J, leaving 14 bases between them. In germline, CDR1 is SGHNT, CDR2 YYREEE (reference sequence). This CDR3 spans 16 amino acids.

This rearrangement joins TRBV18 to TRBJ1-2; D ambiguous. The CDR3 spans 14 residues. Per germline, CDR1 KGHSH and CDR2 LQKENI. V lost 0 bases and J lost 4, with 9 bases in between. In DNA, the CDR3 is TGTGCCAGCTCACCACCGGGCACATTCTATGGCTACACCTTC. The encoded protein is CASSPPGTFYGYTF.

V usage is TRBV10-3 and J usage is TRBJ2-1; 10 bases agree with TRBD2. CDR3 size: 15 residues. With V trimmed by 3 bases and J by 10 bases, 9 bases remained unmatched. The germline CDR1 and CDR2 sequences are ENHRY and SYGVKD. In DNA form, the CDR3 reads TGTGCCATCAGTGAAGGGCTAGCGGGAGCACGAGAGCAGTTCTTC. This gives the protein CAISEGLAGAREQFF.

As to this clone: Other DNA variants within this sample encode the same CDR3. In nucleotides, the CDR3 is TGTGCCAGCTCACCACCCGTACAAGAGACCCAGTACTTC. Its translation: CASSPPVQETQYF. V and J are TRBV18 and TRBJ2-5; D is unresolved. V lost 0 bases, J lost 2 bases, and 4 bases lay in between. The germline CDR1 and CDR2 sequences are KGHSH and LQKENI. This CDR3 spans 13 amino acids. Together with reference TRBV18 and TRBJ2-5, the CDR3 gives the full variable domain: NAGVMQNPRHLVRRRGQEARLRCSPMKGHSHVYWYRQLPEEGLKFMVYLQKENIIDESGMPKERFSAEFPKEGPSILRIQQVVRGDSAAYFCASSPPVQETQYFGPGTRLLVL.

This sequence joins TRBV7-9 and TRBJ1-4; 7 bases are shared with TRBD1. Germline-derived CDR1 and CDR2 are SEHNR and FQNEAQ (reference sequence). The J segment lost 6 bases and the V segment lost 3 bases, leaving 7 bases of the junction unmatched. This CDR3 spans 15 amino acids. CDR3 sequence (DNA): TGTGCCAGCAGCTTCAGACAGGGTAGCGATGAAAAACTGTTTTTT. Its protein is CASSFRQGSDEKLFF.